Below, one TCR beta chain is given with its context. Its antigen is still unknown. Base qualities are not at hand, and no much larger clone is one base apart. The CDR3 spans 14 residues, from the cysteine through the phenylalanine. Kept here is only the CDR3 DNA, which spans 42 bases and is read in frame from base 1. Between the V and J ends, shortened by 4 bases and 2 bases respectively, the junction contains 9 bases. Sequences LGHDT (CDR1) and YNNKEL (CDR2) are obtained from the germline V gene (reference sequence). The TCR beta CDR3 regions were amplified from the RNA transcripts. For the first round of RT-PCR on the TCR CDR3, the HTBI primer set was used together with the Qiagen OneStep RT-PCR kit. Libraries were constructed in a second round of multiplex PCR, after which size selection and purification were carried out. Paired-end sequencing of the libraries was performed with 100 bp reads on an Illumina HiSeq2000. The original pipeline was this. SOAPnuke was used to process the raw data, with reads discarded if the reads contained adapters or uncalled bases, had a mean Phred below 15, or lacked an exact constant-primer or identifier match. COPE v1.2.5 was used to merge high-quality paired reads, and clonotypes were defined as unique nucleotide sequences. MiTCR v1.1 was used to align clonotypes to the IMGT TRBV, TRBD and TRBJ reference segments. Analysis was restricted to V-J combinations with a frequency above 0.0001, which covered 99.2% of repertoires. A TCS score was defined as the ratio of F50 (clonal expansion) to E x V (chaos), with BLOSUM62-based TCRdist applied between CDR3 peptides within each V-J. Welch's t-statistics and random forest reduced fewer than 600 V-J features to roughly 13, which were used in a naive Bayes classifier (R e1071). The raw public reads went through TCRdb reprocessing: fastp at Q25, MiXCR clone calling, in-frame beta chains kept. Each entry merges the rows of one CDR3 protein and shows their most common DNA and genes. The V and J calls reflect TCRdb's pipeline rather than the authors' work. The sample contains 600,000 to 650,000 distinct CDR3 sequences, 15% to 20% of them found a single time. Of the sample, 3.8% is held by the ten largest clones.

The data belong to a study of T cells in Graves' hyperthyroidism and ophthalmopathy (dated by TCRdb to about 2019). Turning to the overall study: Peripheral blood was sampled at the time of initial diagnosis, prior to any treatment. In addition, the study compared T-cell repertoires in thyroid tissue and in blood from 6 or 7 Graves' hyperthyroidism patients. TCR Vbeta CDR3 sequencing of 135 peripheral blood samples (about 45 ophthalmopathy, 70 to 85 hyperthyroidism and approximately 17 progressor patients) is reported in the paper. Once sampling was done, hyperthyroidism patients were given methimazole at a starting dose of 30 mg daily, whereas ophthalmopathy patients were given high-dose intravenous methylprednisolone. For training and testing, the 100 or so patients in the discovery cohort were randomly divided in a 7:3 ratio. To identify TCR V-J signatures that set the groups apart, the researchers used a discovery cohort of 100 patients, made up of roughly 45 with Graves' ophthalmopathy and 57 with stable Graves' hyperthyroidism. An independent validation cohort of 18 to 20 hyperthyroidism patients and roughly 16 patients who later progressed to ophthalmopathy tested prospective prediction of ophthalmopathy. General study outcomes and caveats: Blood samples also contained most of the expanded thyroid clonotypes (frequency above 0.001), which suggests that blood repertoires may reflect thyroid immune responses. A model built on a 13 V-J signature distinguished ophthalmopathy from stable hyperthyroidism, reaching about 88% sensitivity and under 84% specificity in cross-validation and 80%/75% in testing. In validation, the model predicted progression to ophthalmopathy with roughly 70% sensitivity and around 72% specificity, a median of 6.5 months before onset. No statistical method was used to set the sample size in advance, and investigators knew the group allocation.

Graves' hyperthyroidism was defined as stable when no progression to ophthalmopathy occurred over 18 months of follow-up. Hyperthyroidism patients were newly diagnosed, with disease duration under 2 months, and aged 18 to 65 years. Any patient with an uncontrolled infection, another autoimmune disease, pregnancy or lactation was excluded. Clinical symptoms, serum thyroxine and TRAb, thyroid ultrasound, and orbital computed tomography formed the basis for the diagnoses. PBMCs were separated from over 9 ml of fresh peripheral blood using Ficoll-Paque density gradient centrifugation. Total RNA was extracted with Trizol reagent, and quality was checked on an Agilent 2100 Bioanalyzer.

The receptor's source is a woman aged 30 to 39 with Graves' hyperthyroidism. Material: blood. The chain is made from TRBV3-1 and TRBJ2-1; the D gene cannot be named for sure. The CDR3 region has the sequence CASSLVAPYNEQFF. The DNA sequence is TGTGCCAGCAGCCTAGTGGCGCCCTACAATGAGCAGTTCTTC.